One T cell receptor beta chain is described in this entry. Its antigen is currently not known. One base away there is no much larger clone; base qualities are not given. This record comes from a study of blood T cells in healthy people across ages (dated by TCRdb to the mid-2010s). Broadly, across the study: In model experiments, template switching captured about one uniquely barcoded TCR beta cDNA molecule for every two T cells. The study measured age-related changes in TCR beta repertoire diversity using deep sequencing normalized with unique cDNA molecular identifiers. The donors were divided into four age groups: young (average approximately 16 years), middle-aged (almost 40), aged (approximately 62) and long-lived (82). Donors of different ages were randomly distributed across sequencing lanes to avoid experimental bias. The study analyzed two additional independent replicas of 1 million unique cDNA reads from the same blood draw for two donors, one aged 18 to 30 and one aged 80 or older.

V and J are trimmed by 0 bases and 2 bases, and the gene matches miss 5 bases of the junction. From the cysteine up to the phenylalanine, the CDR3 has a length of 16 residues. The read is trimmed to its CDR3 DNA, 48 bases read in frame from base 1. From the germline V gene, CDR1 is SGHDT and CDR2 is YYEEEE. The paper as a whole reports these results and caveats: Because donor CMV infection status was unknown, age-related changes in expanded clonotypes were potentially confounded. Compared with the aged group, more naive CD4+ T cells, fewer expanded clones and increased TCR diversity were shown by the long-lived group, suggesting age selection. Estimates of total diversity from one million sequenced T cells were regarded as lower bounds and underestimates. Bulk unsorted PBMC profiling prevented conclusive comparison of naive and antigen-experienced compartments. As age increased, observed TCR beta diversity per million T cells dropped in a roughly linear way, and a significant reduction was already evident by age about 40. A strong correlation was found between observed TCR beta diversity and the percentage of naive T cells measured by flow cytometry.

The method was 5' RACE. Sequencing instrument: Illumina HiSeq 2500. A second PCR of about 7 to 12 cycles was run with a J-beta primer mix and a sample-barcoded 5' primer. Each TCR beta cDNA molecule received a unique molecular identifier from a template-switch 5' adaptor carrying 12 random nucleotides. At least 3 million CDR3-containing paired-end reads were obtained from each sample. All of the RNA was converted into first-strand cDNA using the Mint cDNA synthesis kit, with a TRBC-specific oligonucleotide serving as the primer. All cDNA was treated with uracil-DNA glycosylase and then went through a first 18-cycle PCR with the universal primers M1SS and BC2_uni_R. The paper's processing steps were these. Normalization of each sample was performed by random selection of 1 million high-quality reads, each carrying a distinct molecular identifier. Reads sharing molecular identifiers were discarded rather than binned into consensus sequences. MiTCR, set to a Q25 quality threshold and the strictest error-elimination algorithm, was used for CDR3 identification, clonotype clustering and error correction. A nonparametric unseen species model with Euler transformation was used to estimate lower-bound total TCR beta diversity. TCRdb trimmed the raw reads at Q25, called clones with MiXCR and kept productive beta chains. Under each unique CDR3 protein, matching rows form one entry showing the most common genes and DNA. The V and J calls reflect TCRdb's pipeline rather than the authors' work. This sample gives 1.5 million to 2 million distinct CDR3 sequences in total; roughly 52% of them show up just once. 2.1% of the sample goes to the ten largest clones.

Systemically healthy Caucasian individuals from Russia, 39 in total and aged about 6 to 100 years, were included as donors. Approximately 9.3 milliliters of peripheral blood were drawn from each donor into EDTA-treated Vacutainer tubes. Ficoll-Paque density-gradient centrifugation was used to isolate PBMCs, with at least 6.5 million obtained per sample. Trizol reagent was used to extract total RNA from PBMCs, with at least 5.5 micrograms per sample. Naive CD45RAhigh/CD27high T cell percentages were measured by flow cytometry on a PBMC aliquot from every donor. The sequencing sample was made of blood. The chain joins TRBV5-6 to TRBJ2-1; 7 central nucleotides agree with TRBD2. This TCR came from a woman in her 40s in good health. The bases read TGTGCCAGCAGCTTGGTTGGGGGGGTCCCCTACAATGAGCAGTTCTTC. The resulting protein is CASSLVGGVPYNEQFF.